This T cell receptor beta chain was captured by sequencing in a study of beta chain features in type 1 diabetes. For the study at large: Examination of sorted cells across all samples involved 90 million to 120 million cells. Study-wide points: Fewer insertions but more deletions were seen at VDJ junctions in type 1 diabetes patients. Whether TCRB rearrangement is influenced by HLA type went unresolved here.

cDNA synthesis used the whole RNA isolate, giving expressed TCRB sequences. Using immunoSEQ multiplex PCR, the repertoire was profiled, and TCRdb retains in-frame clones only, with some absent. The sample yields about 620,000 clones, roughly 16% seen once. Germline CDR1 reads MNHEY; CDR2 reads SVGAGI. The length of the CDR3 is 15 residues. With 6 bases removed from V and 2 bases from J, the gap between germline ends came to 11 bases. As for this clone: Its specificity is unknown. This sample also contains other DNA sequences that code for the same CDR3.

Sorting based on CD45RO/CCR7/CD25/CD127/CD95/CD27 separated CD4+ naive, central memory, regulatory and stem cell-like memory cells. This receptor was identified in a man younger than 30 in good health. Sequencing was carried out using naive CD4+ T cells from blood. The J gene is TRBJ2-6, the V gene TRBV6-5; no clear D. The CDR3 here is CASRGGHAGANVLTF. CDR3 nucleotide sequence: TGTGCCAGCAGGGGTGGGCACGCTGGGGCCAACGTCCTGACTTTC.